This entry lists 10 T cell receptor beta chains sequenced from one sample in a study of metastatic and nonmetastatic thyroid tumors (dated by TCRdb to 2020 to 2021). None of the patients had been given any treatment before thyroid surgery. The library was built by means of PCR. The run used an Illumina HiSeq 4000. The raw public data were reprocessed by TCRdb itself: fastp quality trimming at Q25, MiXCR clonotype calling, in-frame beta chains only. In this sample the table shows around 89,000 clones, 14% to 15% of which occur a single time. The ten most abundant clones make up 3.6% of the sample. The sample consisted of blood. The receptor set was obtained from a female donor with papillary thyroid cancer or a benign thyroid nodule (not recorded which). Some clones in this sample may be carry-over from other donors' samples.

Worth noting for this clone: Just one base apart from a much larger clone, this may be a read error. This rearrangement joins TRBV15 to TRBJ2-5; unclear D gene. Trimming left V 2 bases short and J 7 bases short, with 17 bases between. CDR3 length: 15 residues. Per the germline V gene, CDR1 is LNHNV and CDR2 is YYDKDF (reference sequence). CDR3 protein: CATSRCGRAVVTQYF. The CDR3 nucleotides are TGTGCCACCAGCAGATGCGGAAGGGCGGTCGTGACCCAGTACTTC.

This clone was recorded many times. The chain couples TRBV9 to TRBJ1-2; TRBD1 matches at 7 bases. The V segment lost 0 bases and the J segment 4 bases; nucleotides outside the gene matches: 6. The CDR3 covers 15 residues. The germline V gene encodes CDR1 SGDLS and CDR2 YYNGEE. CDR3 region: CASSVGQGLIYGYTF. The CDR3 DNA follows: TGTGCCAGCAGCGTAGGACAGGGTTTAATCTATGGCTACACCTTC.

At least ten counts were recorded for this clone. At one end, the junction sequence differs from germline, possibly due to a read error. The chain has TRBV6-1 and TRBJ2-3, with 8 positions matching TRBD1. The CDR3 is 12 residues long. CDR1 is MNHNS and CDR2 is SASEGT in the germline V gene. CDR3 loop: CAGRGLTDTQYF. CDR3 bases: TGTGCCGGCAGGGGGCTAACAGATACGCAGTATTTT.

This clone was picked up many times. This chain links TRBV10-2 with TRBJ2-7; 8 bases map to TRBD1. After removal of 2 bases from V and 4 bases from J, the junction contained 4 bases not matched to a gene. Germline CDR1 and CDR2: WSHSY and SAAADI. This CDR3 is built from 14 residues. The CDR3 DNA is TGCGCCAGCAGTGAGGCCGGGACAGGTTACGAGCAGTACTTC. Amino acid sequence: CASSEAGTGYEQYF.

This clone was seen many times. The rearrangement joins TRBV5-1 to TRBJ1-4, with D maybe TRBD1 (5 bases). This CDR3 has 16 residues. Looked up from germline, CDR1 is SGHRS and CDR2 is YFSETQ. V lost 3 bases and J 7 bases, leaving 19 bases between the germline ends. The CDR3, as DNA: TGCGCCAGCAGCTCCTACTCTCAGGGTGAGGTTGAAAAACTGTTTTTT. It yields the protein CASSSYSQGEVEKLFF.

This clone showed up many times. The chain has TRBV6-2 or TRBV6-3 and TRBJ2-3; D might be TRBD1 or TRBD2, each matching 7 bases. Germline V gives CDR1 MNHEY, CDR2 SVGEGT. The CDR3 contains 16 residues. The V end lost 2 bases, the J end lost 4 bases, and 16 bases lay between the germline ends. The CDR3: CASSYGRGRVADTQYF. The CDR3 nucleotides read TGTGCCAGCAGTTACGGCAGGGGGAGGGTCGCAGATACGCAGTATTTT.

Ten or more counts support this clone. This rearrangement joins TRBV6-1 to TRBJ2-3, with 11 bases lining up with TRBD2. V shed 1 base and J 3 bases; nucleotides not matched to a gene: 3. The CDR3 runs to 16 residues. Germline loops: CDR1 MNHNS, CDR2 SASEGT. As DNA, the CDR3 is TGTGCCAGCAGTGAAGAGGTAGCGGGGGGGACAGATACGCAGTATTTT. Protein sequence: CASSEEVAGGTDTQYF.

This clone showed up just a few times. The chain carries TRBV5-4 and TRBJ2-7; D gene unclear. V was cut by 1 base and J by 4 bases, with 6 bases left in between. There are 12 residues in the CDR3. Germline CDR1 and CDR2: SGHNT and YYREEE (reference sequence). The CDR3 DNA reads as TGTGCCAGCAGCTTGTACAATTACGAGCAGTACTTC. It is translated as CASSLYNYEQYF.

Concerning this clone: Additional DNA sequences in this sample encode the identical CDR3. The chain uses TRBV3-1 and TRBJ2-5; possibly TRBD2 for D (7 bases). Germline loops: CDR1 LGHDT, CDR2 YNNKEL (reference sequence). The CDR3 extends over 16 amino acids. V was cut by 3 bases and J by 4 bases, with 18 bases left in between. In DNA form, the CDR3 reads TGTGCCAGCAGCCAGACTGGGGCGGGGGCTGGAGAGACCCAGTACTTC. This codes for CASSQTGAGAGETQYF.

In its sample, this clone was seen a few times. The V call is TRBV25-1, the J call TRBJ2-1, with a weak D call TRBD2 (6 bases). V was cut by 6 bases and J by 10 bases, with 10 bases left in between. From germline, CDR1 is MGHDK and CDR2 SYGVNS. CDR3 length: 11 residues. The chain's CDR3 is CASSLSGEQFF. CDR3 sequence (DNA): TGTGCCAGCAGCCTTAGCGGAGAGCAGTTCTTC.